Listed below are T cell receptor beta chains from one sample, sequenced in a study of T cells in Graves' hyperthyroidism and ophthalmopathy. TCRdb reprocessed the multiplex PCR reads with MiXCR, giving one entry per CDR3 protein. The table records a few hundred thousand distinct CDR3 sequences, about 15% of them present only once. Sequenced: blood. These receptors all come from a young woman with Graves' hyperthyroidism. Both conserved end residues are part of each CDR3. Each record gives: CDR3 protein, CDR3 DNA, V gene, clone size, J gene, D gene, CDR3 length. D genes are given only for firm matches. Not all rows give a size; the values are once, few, many and, for expanded clones, a class.

CASSQGSGWYYGYTF	TGTGCCAGCAGCCAAGGAAGCGGGTGGTACTATGGCTACACCTTC	TRBV3-1	many	TRBJ1-2	.	15
CASSGLDETQYF	TGTGCCAGCTCAGGGTTAGACGAGACCCAGTACTTC	TRBV6-1	many	TRBJ2-5	.	12
CASSGTAASGNTIYF	TGTGCCAGTAGTGGGACAGCCGCCTCTGGAAACACCATATATTTT	TRBV19	few	TRBJ1-3	TRBD1	15
CSARDGLTGELFF	TGCAGTGCTAGAGACGGCCTCACCGGGGAGCTGTTTTTT	TRBV20-1	few	TRBJ2-2	.	13
CASIRQGARTGELFF	TGTGCCAGCATAAGACAGGGGGCCCGAACCGGGGAGCTGTTTTTT	TRBV2	many	TRBJ2-2	TRBD1	15
CSARTVSNQPQHF	TGCAGTGCTCGGACGGTGAGCAATCAGCCCCAGCATTTT	TRBV20-1	.	TRBJ1-5	.	13
CASSQRTSGRNEQFF	TGTGCCAGCAGCCAGAGGACTAGCGGGAGAAATGAGCAGTTCTTC	TRBV3-1	many	TRBJ2-1	TRBD2	15
CASSLGGRFGDEQFF	TGTGCCAGCAGCTTGGGCGGGAGGTTTGGGGATGAGCAGTTCTTC	TRBV11-2	.	TRBJ2-1	TRBD2	15
CASSSLSPNTEAFF	TGCGCCAGCAGCTCCCTGAGTCCGAACACTGAAGCTTTCTTT	TRBV5-1	many	TRBJ1-1	.	14
CASSSQREYTSTDTQYF	TGTGCCAGTAGTTCGCAGCGGGAGTATACGAGCACAGATACGCAGTATTTT	TRBV19	once	TRBJ2-3	TRBD2	17
CASSQESRWTEAFF	TGTGCCAGCAGCCAAGAGTCCAGGTGGACTGAAGCTTTCTTT	TRBV3-1	many	TRBJ1-1	.	14
CASSPRTASPLEAFF	TGTGCCAGCAGTCCAAGGACAGCGAGCCCCCTTGAAGCTTTCTTT	TRBV28	.	TRBJ1-1	.	15
CASLEGGAGEQFF	TGTGCCAGCCTTGAGGGGGGGGCAGGGGAGCAGTTCTTC	TRBV27	many	TRBJ2-1	.	13
CASSSRTGANYEQYF	TGTGCCAGCAGTTCCAGGACAGGGGCCAACTACGAGCAGTACTTC	TRBV6-2/TRBV6-3	many	TRBJ2-7	TRBD1	15
CASSIGGGPQHF	TGTGCCAGTAGTATAGGAGGGGGGCCCCAGCATTTT	TRBV19	many	TRBJ1-5	.	12
CSARRSGPNYEQYF	TGCAGTGCTCGTAGGTCGGGACCGAACTACGAGCAGTACTTC	TRBV20-1	.	TRBJ2-7	.	14
CASSLVSGRGSSYEQYF	TGTGCTAGCAGCTTAGTGTCCGGACGGGGAAGCTCCTACGAGCAGTACTTC	TRBV7-7	many	TRBJ2-7	.	17
CASSWTGNLYNEQFF	TGCGCCAGCAGCTGGACAGGGAACCTCTACAATGAGCAGTTCTTC	TRBV5-1	few	TRBJ2-1	TRBD1	15
CASSLGGAGGTQYF	TGTGCCAGCAGTTTGGGCGGGGCGGGAGGTACGCAGTATTTT	TRBV28	many	TRBJ2-3	TRBD2	14
CASSYFDSLYGYTF	TGTGCCAGCAGTTACTTCGACAGCTTATATGGCTACACCTTC	TRBV6-5	many	TRBJ1-2	.	14
CASSPTGLKGLINEQFF	TGCGCCAGCAGCCCTACAGGGTTAAAAGGACTCATCAATGAGCAGTTCTTC	TRBV5-1	.	TRBJ2-1	.	17
CASSPAGRGDNEQFF	TGTGCCAGCAGCCCAGCGGGCAGGGGGGACAATGAGCAGTTCTTC	TRBV13	many	TRBJ2-1	.	15
CASSYRVATRETQYF	TGTGCCAGCAGTTACCGGGTAGCTACAAGAGAGACCCAGTACTTC	TRBV6-2/TRBV6-3	many	TRBJ2-5	.	15
CASSASLGRNEQFF	TGTGCCAGTAGTGCCTCCCTGGGACGCAATGAGCAGTTCTTC	TRBV19	few	TRBJ2-1	.	14
CAWSVRREIADTQYF	TGTGCCTGGAGTGTAAGGCGGGAGATCGCAGATACGCAGTATTTT	TRBV30	many	TRBJ2-3	TRBD2	15
CASSLGGRAYEQYF	TGTGCCAGCAGCTTAGGGGGCAGAGCCTACGAGCAGTACTTC	TRBV7-9	many	TRBJ2-7	.	14
CAISETTGWDTIYF	TGTGCCATCAGTGAGACGACAGGGTGGGACACCATATATTTT	TRBV10-3	.	TRBJ1-3	TRBD1	14
CALTTGGSLRGYTF	TGTGCCTTGACGACAGGGGGCTCACTCCGGGGCTACACCTTC	TRBV30	.	TRBJ1-2	TRBD1	14
CASSPRESGYTF	TGTGCCAGCAGCCCCAGGGAATCTGGCTACACCTTC	TRBV13	.	TRBJ1-2	.	12
CATSDSVGNEQYF	TGTGCCACCAGTGATTCAGTAGGGAACGAGCAGTACTTC	TRBV24-1	many	TRBJ2-7	.	13
CASSSWLAGNQGVTDTQYF	TGTGCCAGCAGCTCCTGGCTAGCGGGGAACCAGGGGGTGACAGATACGCAGTATTTT	TRBV7-8	many	TRBJ2-3	TRBD2	19
CASSEALGPGELFF	TGTGCCAGCAGTGAAGCGCTGGGGCCCGGGGAGCTGTTTTTT	TRBV6-1	many	TRBJ2-2	.	14
CSARPSNQPQHF	TGCAGTGCTAGACCCAGCAATCAGCCCCAGCATTTT	TRBV20-1	many	TRBJ1-5	.	12
CATSRDHDTEAFF	TGTGCCACCAGCAGAGATCACGACACTGAAGCTTTCTTT	TRBV15	.	TRBJ1-1	.	13
CASSLTGGNQPQHF	TGCGCCAGCAGCCTGACAGGGGGCAATCAGCCCCAGCATTTT	TRBV5-1	many	TRBJ1-5	TRBD1	14
CASRAWGRDSSKNHEQYF	TGTGCCAGTAGGGCCTGGGGGAGGGACAGCTCGAAAAACCACGAGCAGTACTTC	TRBV19	few	TRBJ2-7	.	18
CASSAGEQGFDEKLFF	TGTGCCAGCAGCGCAGGCGAACAGGGATTCGACGAAAAACTGTTTTTT	TRBV7-9	many	TRBJ1-4	.	16
CASSGVGQGSHEQYF	TGTGCCAGCTCTGGAGTGGGGCAGGGGTCCCACGAGCAGTACTTC	TRBV27	few	TRBJ2-7	.	15
CASSTLGTGGSYEQYF	TGTGCCAGCAGTACACTCGGGACAGGGGGCTCCTACGAGCAGTACTTC	TRBV12-3/TRBV12-4	many	TRBJ2-7	TRBD1	16
CATEGPDNEQFF	TGTGCCACGGAGGGCCCCGACAATGAGCAGTTCTTC	TRBV24-1	many	TRBJ2-1	.	12
CASSLRDSQETQYF	TGTGCCAGCAGTTTAAGGGACAGCCAAGAGACCCAGTACTTC	TRBV5-1	many	TRBJ2-5	TRBD1	14
CAWCLVGGATGELFF	TGTGCCTGGTGCCTTGTTGGGGGGGCTACCGGGGAGCTGTTTTTT	TRBV30	many	TRBJ2-2	.	15
CASSLSGQFQETQYF	TGCGCCAGCAGCTTGTCCGGACAGTTTCAAGAGACCCAGTACTTC	TRBV5-1	.	TRBJ2-5	.	15
CASSYGTSSYEQYF	TGTGCCAGCAGTTACGGGACTAGCTCCTACGAGCAGTACTTC	TRBV6-2/TRBV6-3	few	TRBJ2-7	TRBD2	14
CASRSTANNYGYTF	TGTGCCAGCAGGTCGACAGCGAACAACTATGGCTACACCTTC	TRBV25-1	many	TRBJ1-2	.	14
CASSQEYVETQYF	TGTGCCAGCAGCCAAGAATATGTGGAGACCCAGTACTTC	TRBV3-1	many	TRBJ2-5	.	13
CASSQLAENTDTQYF	TGTGCCAGCAGTCAACTAGCGGAAAACACAGATACGCAGTATTTT	TRBV12-3/TRBV12-4	many	TRBJ2-3	TRBD2	15
CASSFRQGPNSPLHF	TGTGCCAGCAGCTTTCGACAGGGCCCTAATTCACCCCTCCACTTT	TRBV7-9	few	TRBJ1-6	TRBD1	15
CASSLGTVPSYEQYF	TGCGCCAGCAGCTTGGGGACAGTCCCTTCCTACGAGCAGTACTTC	TRBV5-1	many	TRBJ2-7	.	15
CASSQDGGLQDTQYF	TGTGCCAGCAGCCAAGACGGGGGGTTGCAGGATACGCAGTATTTT	TRBV3-1	many	TRBJ2-3	TRBD2	15
CASLSTGKRDEQYF	TGTGCCAGCCTATCGACAGGGAAGAGAGACGAGCAGTACTTC	TRBV12-3/TRBV12-4	many	TRBJ2-7	TRBD1	14
CAWKRGTAYEQYF	TGTGCCTGGAAACGGGGGACTGCCTACGAGCAGTACTTC	TRBV30	many	TRBJ2-7	.	13
CASSIGGGSYNEQFF	TGTGCCAGCAGTATAGGGGGGGGCTCCTACAATGAGCAGTTCTTC	TRBV7-3	many	TRBJ2-1	.	15
CASSYGRGTDTQYF	TGTGCCAGCAGTTATGGCAGGGGCACAGATACGCAGTATTTT	TRBV6-2/TRBV6-3	few	TRBJ2-3	.	14
CASSTEGEGSNEQFF	TGTGCCAGCAGTACGGAGGGAGAGGGTTCGAATGAGCAGTTCTTC	TRBV6-2/TRBV6-3	many	TRBJ2-1	.	15
CASSPERLAGFYEQYF	TGTGCCAGCAGCCCCGAGAGACTAGCGGGTTTCTACGAGCAGTACTTC	TRBV3-1	few	TRBJ2-7	TRBD2	16
CASNPGGASSYNEQFF	TGCGCCAGCAACCCGGGGGGGGCGAGCTCCTACAATGAGCAGTTCTTC	TRBV5-1	many	TRBJ2-1	TRBD2	16
CSASSQGSASQETQYF	TGCAGTGCTAGCTCGCAGGGGAGCGCATCTCAAGAGACCCAGTACTTC	TRBV20-1	many	TRBJ2-5	.	16
CSARPGGGYTF	TGCAGTGCTAGGCCCGGGGGCGGCTACACCTTC	TRBV20-1	.	TRBJ1-2	.	11
CAIRDAGQGDDEQYF	TGTGCCATCAGGGACGCCGGACAGGGGGACGACGAGCAGTACTTC	TRBV10-3	many	TRBJ2-7	TRBD1	15